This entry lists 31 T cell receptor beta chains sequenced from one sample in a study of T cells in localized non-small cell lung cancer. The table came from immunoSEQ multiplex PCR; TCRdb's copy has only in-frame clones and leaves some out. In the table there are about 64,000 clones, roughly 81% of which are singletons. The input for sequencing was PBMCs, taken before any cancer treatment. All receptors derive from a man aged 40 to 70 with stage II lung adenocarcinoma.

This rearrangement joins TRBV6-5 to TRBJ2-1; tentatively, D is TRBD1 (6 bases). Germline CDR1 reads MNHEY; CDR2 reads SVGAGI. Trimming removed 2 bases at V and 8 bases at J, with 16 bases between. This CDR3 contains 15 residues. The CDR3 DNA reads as TGTGCCAGCAGTTACGCTGGGGGCTCCCCCGATGAGCAGTTCTTC. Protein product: CASSYAGGSPDEQFF.

CDR3 nucleotides: TGTGCCAGCAGTTTACTAGCGGGATGGAATAAGGACGAGCAGTACTTC. Translation: CASSLLAGWNKDEQYF. The chain links TRBV27 to TRBJ2-7; TRBD2 matches 9 bases. This CDR3 spans 16 amino acids. Germline V gene lookup returns CDR1 MNHEY and CDR2 SMNVEV (reference sequence). The V gene end was trimmed by 2 bases and the J gene end by 5 bases; junction bases not matched to a gene: 10.

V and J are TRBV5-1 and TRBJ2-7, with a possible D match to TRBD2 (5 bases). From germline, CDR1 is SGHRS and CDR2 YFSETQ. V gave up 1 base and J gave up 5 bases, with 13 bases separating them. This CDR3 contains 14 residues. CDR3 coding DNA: TGCGCCAGCAGCTTGATGGGGAGCGCAGACGAGCAGTACTTC. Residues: CASSLMGSADEQYF.

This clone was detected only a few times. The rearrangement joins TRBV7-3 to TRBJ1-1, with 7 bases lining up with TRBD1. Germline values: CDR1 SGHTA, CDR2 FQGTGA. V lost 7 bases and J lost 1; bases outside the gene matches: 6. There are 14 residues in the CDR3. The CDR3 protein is CASTTGTANTEAFF. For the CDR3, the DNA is TGTGCCAGCACCACGGGGACAGCGAACACTGAAGCTTTCTTT. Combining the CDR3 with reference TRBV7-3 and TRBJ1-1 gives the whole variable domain GAGVSQTPSNKVTEKGKYVELRCDPISGHTALYWYRQSLGQGPEFLIYFQGTGAADDSGLPNDRFFAVRPEGSVSTLKIQRTERGDSAVYLCASTTGTANTEAFFGQGTRLTVV.

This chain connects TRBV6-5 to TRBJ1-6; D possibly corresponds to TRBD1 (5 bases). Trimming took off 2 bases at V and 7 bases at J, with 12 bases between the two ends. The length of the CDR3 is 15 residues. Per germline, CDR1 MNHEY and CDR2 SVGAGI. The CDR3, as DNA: TGTGCCAGCAGTTACGCTCTGGGGCGGAATTCACCCCTCCACTTT. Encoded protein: CASSYALGRNSPLHF.

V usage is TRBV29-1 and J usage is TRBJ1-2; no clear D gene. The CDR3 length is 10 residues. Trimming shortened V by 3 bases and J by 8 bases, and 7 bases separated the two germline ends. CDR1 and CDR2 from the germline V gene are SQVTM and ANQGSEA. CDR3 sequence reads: CSVEESGYTF. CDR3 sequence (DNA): TGCAGCGTTGAGGAGTCAGGCTACACCTTC.

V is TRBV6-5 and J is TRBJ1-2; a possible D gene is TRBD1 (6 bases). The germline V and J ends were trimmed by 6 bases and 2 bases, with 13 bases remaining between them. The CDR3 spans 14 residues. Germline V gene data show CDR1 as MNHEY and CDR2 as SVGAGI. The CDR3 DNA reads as TGTGCCAGCAGGAAAGTCGACAGGAACTATGGCTACACCTTC. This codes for CASRKVDRNYGYTF.

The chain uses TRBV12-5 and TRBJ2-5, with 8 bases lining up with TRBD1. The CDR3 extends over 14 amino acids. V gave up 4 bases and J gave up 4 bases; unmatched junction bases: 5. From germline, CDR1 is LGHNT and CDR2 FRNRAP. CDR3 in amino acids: CASGSGTGGETQYF. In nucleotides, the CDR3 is TGTGCTAGTGGTTCAGGGACAGGAGGAGAGACCCAGTACTTC. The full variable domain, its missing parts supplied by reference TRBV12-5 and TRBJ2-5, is DARVTQTPRHKVTEMGQEVTMRCQPILGHNTVFWYRQTMMQGLELLAYFRNRAPLDDSGMPKDRFSAEMPDATLATLKIQPSEPRDSAVYFCASGSGTGGETQYFGPGTRLLVL.

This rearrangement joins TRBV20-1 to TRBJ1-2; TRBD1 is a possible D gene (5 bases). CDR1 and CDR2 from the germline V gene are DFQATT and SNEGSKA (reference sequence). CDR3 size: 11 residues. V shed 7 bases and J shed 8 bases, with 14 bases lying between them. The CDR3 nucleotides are TGCAGTGTTCCAGGGATTCGGGGCTACACCTTC. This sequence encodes CSVPGIRGYTF.

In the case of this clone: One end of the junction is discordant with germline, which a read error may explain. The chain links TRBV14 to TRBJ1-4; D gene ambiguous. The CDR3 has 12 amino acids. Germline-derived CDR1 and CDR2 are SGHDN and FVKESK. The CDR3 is CASSQDNVKLFF. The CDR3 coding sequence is TGTGCCAGCAGCCAAGATAATGTAAAACTGTTTTTT.

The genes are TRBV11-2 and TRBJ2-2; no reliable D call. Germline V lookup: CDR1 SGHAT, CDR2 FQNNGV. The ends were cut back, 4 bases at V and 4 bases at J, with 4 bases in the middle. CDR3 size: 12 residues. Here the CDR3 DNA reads TGTGCCAGCAGCTCTTTCACCGGGGAGCTGTTTTTT. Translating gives CASSSFTGELFF.

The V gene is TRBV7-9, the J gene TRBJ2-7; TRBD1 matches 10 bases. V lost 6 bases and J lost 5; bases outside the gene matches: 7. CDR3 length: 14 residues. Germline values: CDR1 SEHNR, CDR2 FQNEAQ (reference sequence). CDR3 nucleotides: TGTGCCAGCAGTCACGACAGGGGGCGCGACGAGCAGTACTTC. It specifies CASSHDRGRDEQYF.

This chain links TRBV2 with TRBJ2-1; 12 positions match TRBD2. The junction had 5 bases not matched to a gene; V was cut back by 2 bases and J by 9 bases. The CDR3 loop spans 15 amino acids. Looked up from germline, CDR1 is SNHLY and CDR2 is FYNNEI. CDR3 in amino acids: CASSERTSGIGEQFF. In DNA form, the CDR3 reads TGTGCCAGCAGTGAACGGACTAGCGGGATCGGTGAGCAGTTCTTC.

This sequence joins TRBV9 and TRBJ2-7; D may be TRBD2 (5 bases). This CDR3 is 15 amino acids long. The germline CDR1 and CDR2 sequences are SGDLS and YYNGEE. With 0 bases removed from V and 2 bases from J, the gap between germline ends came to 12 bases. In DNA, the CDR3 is TGTGCCAGCAGCGTAGACGGAGGAAAGGCCTACGAGCAGTACTTC. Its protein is CASSVDGGKAYEQYF.

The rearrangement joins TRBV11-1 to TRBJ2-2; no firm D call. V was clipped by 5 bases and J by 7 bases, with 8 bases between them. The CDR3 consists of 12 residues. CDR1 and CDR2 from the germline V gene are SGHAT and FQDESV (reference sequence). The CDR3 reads CASSLFIGELFF. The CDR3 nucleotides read TGTGCCAGCAGCCTGTTCATCGGGGAGCTGTTTTTT.

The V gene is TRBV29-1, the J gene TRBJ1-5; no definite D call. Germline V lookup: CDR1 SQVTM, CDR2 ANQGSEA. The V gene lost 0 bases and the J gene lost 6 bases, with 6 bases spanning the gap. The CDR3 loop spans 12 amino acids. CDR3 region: CSVEEWGQPQHF. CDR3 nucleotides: TGCAGCGTTGAAGAATGGGGTCAGCCCCAGCATTTT.

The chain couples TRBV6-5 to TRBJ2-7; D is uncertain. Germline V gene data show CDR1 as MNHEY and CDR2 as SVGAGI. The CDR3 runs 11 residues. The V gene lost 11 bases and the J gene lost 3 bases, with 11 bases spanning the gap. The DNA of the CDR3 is TGTGCCGCAAGGGCGAACTACGAGCAGTACTTC. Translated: CAARANYEQYF.

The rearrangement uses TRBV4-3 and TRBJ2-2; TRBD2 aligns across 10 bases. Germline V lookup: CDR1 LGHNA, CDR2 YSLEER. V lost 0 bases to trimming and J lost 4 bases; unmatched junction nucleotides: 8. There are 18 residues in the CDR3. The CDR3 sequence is CASSQDGVAGGPTGELFF. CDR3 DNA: TGCGCCAGCAGCCAAGATGGGGTAGCGGGAGGTCCCACCGGGGAGCTGTTTTTT.

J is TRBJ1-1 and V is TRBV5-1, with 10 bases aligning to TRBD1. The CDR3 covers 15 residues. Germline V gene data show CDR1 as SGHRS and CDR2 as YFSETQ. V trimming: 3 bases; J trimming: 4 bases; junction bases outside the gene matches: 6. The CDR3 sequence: CASSSGTGEGTEAFF. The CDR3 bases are TGCGCCAGCAGCTCCGGGACAGGGGAAGGCACTGAAGCTTTCTTT.

The chain's CDR3 is CASSQLAAEAGELFF. The CDR3 DNA reads TGCGCCAGCAGTCAACTAGCGGCAGAGGCCGGGGAGCTGTTTTTT. The chain joins TRBV5-1 to TRBJ2-2, with 8 bases fitting TRBD2. The CDR3 contains 15 residues. V lost 5 bases, J lost 6 bases, and 9 bases stayed unmatched. Looked up from germline, CDR1 is SGHRS and CDR2 is YFSETQ.

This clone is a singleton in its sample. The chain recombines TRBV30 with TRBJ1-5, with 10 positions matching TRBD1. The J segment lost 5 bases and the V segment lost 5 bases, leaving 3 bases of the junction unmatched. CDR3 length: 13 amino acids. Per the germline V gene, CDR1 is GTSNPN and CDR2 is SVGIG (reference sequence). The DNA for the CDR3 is TGTGCCTGGCAGGGACAGGGGTATCAGCCCCAGCATTTT. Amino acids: CAWQGQGYQPQHF. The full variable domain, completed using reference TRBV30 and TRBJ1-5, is SQTIHQWPATLVQPVGSPLSLECTVEGTSNPNLYWYRQAAGRGLQLLFYSVGIGQISSEVPQNLSASRPQDRQFILSSKKLLLSDSGFYLCAWQGQGYQPQHFGDGTRLSIL.

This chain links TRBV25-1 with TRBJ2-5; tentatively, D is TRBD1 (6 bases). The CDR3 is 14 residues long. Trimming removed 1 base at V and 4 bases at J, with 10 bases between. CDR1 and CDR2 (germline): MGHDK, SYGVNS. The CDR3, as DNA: TGTGCCAGCAGTGAATTCGCAGGGGCAGAGACCCAGTACTTC. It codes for CASSEFAGAETQYF.

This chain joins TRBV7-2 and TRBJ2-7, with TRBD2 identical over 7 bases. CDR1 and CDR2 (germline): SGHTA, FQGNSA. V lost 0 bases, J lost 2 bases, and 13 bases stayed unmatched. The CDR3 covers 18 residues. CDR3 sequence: CASSLAGGPFPTTYEQYF. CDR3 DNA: TGTGCCAGCAGCTTAGCGGGAGGGCCTTTTCCGACAACCTACGAGCAGTACTTC.

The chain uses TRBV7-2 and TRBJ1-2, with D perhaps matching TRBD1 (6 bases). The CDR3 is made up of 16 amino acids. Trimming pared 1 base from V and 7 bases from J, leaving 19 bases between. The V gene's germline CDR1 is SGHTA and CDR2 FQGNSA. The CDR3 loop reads CASSLEGGRRVGGYTF. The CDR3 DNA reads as TGTGCCAGCAGCTTAGAGGGGGGGAGAAGGGTCGGTGGCTACACCTTC.

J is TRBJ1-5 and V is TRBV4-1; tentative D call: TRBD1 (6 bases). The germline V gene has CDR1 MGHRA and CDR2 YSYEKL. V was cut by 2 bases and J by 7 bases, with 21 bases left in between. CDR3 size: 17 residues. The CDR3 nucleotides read TGCGCCAGCAGCCAATTTCTACGGGACACCCTGGACCAGCCCCAGCATTTT. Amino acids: CASSQFLRDTLDQPQHF.

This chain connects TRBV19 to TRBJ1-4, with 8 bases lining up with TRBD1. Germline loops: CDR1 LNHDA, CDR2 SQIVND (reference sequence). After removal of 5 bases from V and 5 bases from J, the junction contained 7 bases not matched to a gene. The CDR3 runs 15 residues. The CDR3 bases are TGTGCCAGTAGTTCTCGCGGGACAGGAAATGAAAAACTGTTTTTT. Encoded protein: CASSSRGTGNEKLFF.

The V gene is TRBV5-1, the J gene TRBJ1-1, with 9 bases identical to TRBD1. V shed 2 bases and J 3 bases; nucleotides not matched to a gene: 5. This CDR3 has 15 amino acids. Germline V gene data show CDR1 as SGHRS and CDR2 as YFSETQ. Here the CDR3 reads CASSLQGAGDTEAFF. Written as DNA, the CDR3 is TGCGCCAGCAGCTTACAGGGGGCCGGGGACACTGAAGCTTTCTTT.

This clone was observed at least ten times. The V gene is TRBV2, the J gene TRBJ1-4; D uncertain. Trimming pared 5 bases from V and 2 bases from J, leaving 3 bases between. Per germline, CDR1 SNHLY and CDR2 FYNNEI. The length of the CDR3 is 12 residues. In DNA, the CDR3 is TGTGCCAGCAGTATCACTAATGAAAAACTGTTTTTT. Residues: CASSITNEKLFF.

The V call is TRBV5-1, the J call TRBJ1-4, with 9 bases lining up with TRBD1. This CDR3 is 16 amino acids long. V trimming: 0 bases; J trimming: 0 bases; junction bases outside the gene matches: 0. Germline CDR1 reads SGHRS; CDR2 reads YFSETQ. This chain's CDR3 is CASSLGTGATNEKLFF. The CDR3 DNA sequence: TGCGCCAGCAGCTTGGGGACAGGGGCAACTAATGAAAAACTGTTTTTT.

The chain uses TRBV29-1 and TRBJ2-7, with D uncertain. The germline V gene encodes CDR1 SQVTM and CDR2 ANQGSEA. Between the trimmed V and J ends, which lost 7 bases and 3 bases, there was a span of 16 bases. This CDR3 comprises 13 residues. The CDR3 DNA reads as TGCAGCGCCAGAGGCGGTGGTGGCTACGAGCAGTACTTC. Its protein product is CSARGGGGYEQYF.

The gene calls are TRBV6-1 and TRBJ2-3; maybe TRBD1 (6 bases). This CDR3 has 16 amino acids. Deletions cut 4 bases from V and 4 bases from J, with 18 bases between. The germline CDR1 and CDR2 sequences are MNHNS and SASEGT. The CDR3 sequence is CASSVRSAGVSDTQYF. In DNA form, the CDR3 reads TGTGCCAGCAGTGTGAGAAGTGCAGGGGTCTCAGATACGCAGTATTTT.